This T cell receptor beta chain was captured in a study of shared clonotypes between healthy human individuals. Notes on this clone: In the same sample, other DNA sequences code for this CDR3.

Measured with immunoSEQ multiplex PCR; TCRdb has only the in-frame clones, and not every one. This sample carries about 510,000 clones, roughly 78% of them seen once, and the ten largest clones take 10% to 15%. The junction had 5 bases not matched to a gene; V was cut back by 4 bases and J by 5 bases. Germline V gives CDR1 MDHEN, CDR2 SYDVKM. This CDR3 has 14 amino acids. The sequence was obtained from a middle-aged woman in good health. Some clones in this sample may be carry-over from other donors' samples. Sequencing input: PBMCs. The rearrangement uses TRBV28 and TRBJ1-2; TRBD1 agrees at 9 bases. This chain's CDR3 is CASSSSGTGYGYTF. The CDR3 region has the DNA TGTGCCAGCAGTTCGTCCGGGACAGGGTATGGCTACACCTTC.